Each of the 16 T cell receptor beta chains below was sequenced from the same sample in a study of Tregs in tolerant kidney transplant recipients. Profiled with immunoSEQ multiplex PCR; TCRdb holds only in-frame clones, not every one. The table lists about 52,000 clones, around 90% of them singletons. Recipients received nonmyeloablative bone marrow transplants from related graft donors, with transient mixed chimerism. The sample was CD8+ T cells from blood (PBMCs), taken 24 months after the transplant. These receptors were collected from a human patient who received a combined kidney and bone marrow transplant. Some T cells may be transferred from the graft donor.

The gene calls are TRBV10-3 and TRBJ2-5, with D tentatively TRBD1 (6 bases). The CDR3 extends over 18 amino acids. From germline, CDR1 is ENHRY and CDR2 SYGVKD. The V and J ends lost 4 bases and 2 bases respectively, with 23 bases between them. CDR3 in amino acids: CAISVSQSQGDFQETQYF. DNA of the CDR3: TGTGCCATCAGTGTATCCCAATCACAGGGAGACTTTCAAGAGACCCAGTACTTC.

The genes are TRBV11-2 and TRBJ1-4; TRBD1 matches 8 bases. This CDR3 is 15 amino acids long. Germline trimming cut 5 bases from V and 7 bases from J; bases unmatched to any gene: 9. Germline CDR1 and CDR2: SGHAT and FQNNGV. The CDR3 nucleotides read TGTGCCAGCAGCAGCACAGGGGGTGTTAGTGAAAAACTGTTTTTT. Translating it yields CASSSTGGVSEKLFF.

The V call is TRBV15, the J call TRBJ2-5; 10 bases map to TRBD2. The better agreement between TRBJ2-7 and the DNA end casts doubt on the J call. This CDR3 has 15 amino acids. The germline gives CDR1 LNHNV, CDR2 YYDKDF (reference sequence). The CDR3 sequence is CATSNSGGFSYEQYF. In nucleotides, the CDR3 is TGTGCCACCAGCAATAGCGGGGGGTTCTCCTACGAGCAGTACTTC.

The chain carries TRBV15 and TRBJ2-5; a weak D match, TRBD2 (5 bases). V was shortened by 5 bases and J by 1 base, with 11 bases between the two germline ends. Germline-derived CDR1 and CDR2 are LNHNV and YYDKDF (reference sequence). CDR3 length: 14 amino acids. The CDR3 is CATSLGRGQETQYF. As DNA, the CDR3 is TGTGCCACCAGCTTAGGACGGGGCCAAGAGACCCAGTACTTC.

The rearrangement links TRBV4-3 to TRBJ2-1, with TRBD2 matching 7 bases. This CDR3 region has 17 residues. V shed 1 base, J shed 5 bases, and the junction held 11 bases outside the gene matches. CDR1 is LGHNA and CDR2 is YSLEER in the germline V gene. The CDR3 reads CASSQGPGLAVDNEQFF. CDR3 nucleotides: TGCGCCAGCAGCCAAGGACCCGGTCTAGCGGTCGACAATGAGCAGTTCTTC.

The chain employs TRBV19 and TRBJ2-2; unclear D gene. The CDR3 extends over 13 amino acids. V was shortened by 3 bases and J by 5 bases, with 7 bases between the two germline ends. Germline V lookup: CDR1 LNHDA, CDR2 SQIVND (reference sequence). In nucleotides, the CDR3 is TGTGCCAGTAGTATCACCAGGACCGGGGAGCTGTTTTTT. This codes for CASSITRTGELFF.

DNA of the CDR3: TGTGCCAGCAGCTTGGGACAGTTCGCCTACGAGCAGTACTTC. Translated, it gives CASSLGQFAYEQYF. This chain joins TRBV5-5 and TRBJ2-7; a possible D gene is TRBD1 (5 bases). V dropped 0 bases and J dropped 2 bases, with 9 bases sitting between them. Germline loops: CDR1 SGHKS, CDR2 YYEKEE (reference sequence). The CDR3 contains 14 residues.

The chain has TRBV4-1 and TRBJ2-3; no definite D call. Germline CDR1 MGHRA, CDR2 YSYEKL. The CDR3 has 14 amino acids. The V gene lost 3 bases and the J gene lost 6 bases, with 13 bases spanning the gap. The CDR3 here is CASSQRQSPDTQYF. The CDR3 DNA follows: TGCGCCAGCAGCCAGCGGCAATCACCCGATACGCAGTATTTT.

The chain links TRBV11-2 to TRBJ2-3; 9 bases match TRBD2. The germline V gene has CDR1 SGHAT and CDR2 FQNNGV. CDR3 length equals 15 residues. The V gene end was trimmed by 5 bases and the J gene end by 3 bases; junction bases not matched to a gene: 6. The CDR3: CASSGLAKSTDTQYF. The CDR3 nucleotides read TGTGCCAGCAGCGGACTAGCGAAATCAACAGATACGCAGTATTTT.

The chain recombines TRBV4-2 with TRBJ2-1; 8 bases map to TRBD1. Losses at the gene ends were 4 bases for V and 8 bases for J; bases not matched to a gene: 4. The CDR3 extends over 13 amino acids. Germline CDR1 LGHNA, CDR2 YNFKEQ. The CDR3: CASSPRGRDEQFF. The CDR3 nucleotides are TGTGCCAGCAGCCCCAGGGGGCGGGATGAGCAGTTCTTC.

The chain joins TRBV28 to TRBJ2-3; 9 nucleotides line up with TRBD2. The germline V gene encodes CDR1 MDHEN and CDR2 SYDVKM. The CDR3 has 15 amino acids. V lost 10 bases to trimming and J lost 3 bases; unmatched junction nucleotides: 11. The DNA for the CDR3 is TGTGCCATCCAGCTAGCGGGGAGGGTGACAGATACGCAGTATTTT. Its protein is CAIQLAGRVTDTQYF.

The CDR3 bases are TGTGCCAGCAGCTTAAGGGGCTCCTACGAGCAGTACTTC. Protein sequence: CASSLRGSYEQYF. This chain joins TRBV13 and TRBJ2-7, with a tentative D call TRBD1 (5 bases). Germline CDR1 PRHDT, CDR2 FYEKMQ (reference sequence). Deletions cut 2 bases from V and 0 bases from J, with 5 bases between. The CDR3 covers 13 residues.

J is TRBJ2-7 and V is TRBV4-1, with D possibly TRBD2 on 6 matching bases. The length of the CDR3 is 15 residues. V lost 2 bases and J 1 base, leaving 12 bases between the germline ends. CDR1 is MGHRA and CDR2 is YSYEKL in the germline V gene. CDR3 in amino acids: CASSQRYGGSYEQYF. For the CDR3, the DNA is TGCGCCAGCAGCCAAAGGTATGGGGGGTCCTACGAGCAGTACTTC.

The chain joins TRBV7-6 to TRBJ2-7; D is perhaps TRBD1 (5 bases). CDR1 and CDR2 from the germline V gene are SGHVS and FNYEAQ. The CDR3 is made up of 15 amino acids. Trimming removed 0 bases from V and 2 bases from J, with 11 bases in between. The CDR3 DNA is TGTGCCAGCAGCTTAGCGCAGGGTTTTACCTACGAGCAGTACTTC. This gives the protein CASSLAQGFTYEQYF.

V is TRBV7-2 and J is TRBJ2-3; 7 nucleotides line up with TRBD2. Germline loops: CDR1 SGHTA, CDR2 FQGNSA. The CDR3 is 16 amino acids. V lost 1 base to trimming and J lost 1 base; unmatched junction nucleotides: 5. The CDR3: CASSLEAGVGTDTQYF. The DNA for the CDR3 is TGTGCCAGCAGCTTAGAGGCGGGAGTGGGCACAGATACGCAGTATTTT.

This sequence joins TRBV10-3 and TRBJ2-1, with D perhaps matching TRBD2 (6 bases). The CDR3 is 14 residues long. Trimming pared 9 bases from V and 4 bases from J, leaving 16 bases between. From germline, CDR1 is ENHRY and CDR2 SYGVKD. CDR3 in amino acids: CAIRGTTLYNEQFF. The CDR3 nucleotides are TGTGCCATACGCGGGACGACCCTTTACAATGAGCAGTTCTTC.